This entry lists 23 T cell receptor beta chains sequenced from one sample in a study of blood T cell repertoires in COVID-19. Generated by immunoSEQ multiplex PCR, the TCRdb table keeps only in-frame clones and is missing some. The sample contains roughly 100,000 clones, roughly 80% of which appear only once. The sequenced material came from peripheral blood. Receptors were obtained from a woman aged 70-85 years with acute or convalescent COVID-19.

This clone came up once. This rearrangement joins TRBV5-4 to TRBJ1-1; 10 bases line up with TRBD1. This CDR3 has 17 residues. Losses at the gene ends were 6 bases for V and 0 bases for J; bases not matched to a gene: 11. Germline V gene data show CDR1 as SGHNT and CDR2 as YYREEE (reference sequence). The DNA of the CDR3 is TGTGCCAGCACCGCGACAGGGGGCGGGTTGGTGAACACTGAAGCTTTCTTT. This encodes CASTATGGGLVNTEAFF.

This chain links TRBV24-1 with TRBJ1-2, with unresolved D. CDR1 is KGHDR, CDR2 SFDVKD, per germline. This CDR3 region has 13 residues. Trimming cost V 2 bases and J 8 bases, with 11 bases left between them. The CDR3 DNA reads TGTGCCACCAGTGATTCGCTAGGTGGGGGCTACACCTTC. Translated: CATSDSLGGGYTF.

The V gene is TRBV5-1, the J gene TRBJ2-5, with a possible D match to TRBD1 (5 bases). Per germline, CDR1 SGHRS and CDR2 YFSETQ. V lost 0 bases and J 5 bases, leaving 14 bases between the germline ends. This CDR3 is built from 15 residues. Written as DNA, the CDR3 is TGCGCCAGCAGCTTGGAGTCAGGGAAGGGGGAGACCCAGTACTTC. Translating gives CASSLESGKGETQYF.

This clone was counted many times. The chain joins TRBV6-5 to TRBJ2-1, with 9 positions matching TRBD2. The CDR3 consists of 14 residues. J was trimmed by 6 bases and V by 10 bases; bases with no gene match: 10. Germline CDR1 reads MNHEY; CDR2 reads SVGAGI. CDR3: CATQAGGTPNEQFF. DNA for the CDR3: TGTGCCACCCAAGCGGGGGGAACCCCCAATGAGCAGTTCTTC.

The rearrangement uses TRBV5-4 and TRBJ2-7; D perhaps matches TRBD1 (6 bases). CDR1 and CDR2 (germline): SGHNT, YYREEE (reference sequence). The V gene lost 2 bases and the J gene lost 1 base, with 10 bases spanning the gap. The CDR3 spans 14 residues. The chain's CDR3 is CASSFLGQSYEQYF. The CDR3 DNA follows: TGTGCCAGCAGCTTTCTTGGACAGTCCTACGAGCAGTACTTC.

This clone was counted many times. The chain couples TRBV19 to TRBJ1-1; the match to TRBD1 covers 9 bases. V lost 3 bases and J lost 5; bases outside the gene matches: 7. This CDR3 region has 15 residues. From germline, CDR1 is LNHDA and CDR2 SQIVND (reference sequence). The CDR3 protein is CASSISGTGRTEAFF. The CDR3 DNA reads as TGTGCCAGTAGTATCTCCGGGACAGGGAGGACTGAAGCTTTCTTT.

V gene TRBV4-1 combines with J gene TRBJ2-3; 8 bases line up with TRBD2. The germline V gene encodes CDR1 MGHRA and CDR2 YSYEKL. After removal of 2 bases from V and 1 base from J, the junction contained 5 bases not matched to a gene. CDR3 size: 16 residues. CDR3 coding DNA: TGCGCCAGCAGCCAACCTCGGGGGGGCGGCACAGATACGCAGTATTTT. It yields the protein CASSQPRGGGTDTQYF.

The chain uses TRBV7-9 and TRBJ1-2; possible D gene TRBD1, 5 bases. Germline V gene sequence: CDR1 SEHNR, CDR2 FQNEAQ (reference sequence). The CDR3 covers 13 residues. Trimming took 1 base from V and 6 from J, leaving 9 bases between them. CDR3 coding DNA: TGTGCCAGCAGCTTAGACAGGTACAATGGCTACACCTTC. It translates to CASSLDRYNGYTF.

The chain is built from TRBV30 and TRBJ2-1; a possible D gene is TRBD1 (8 bases). CDR3 length equals 20 residues. Germline assignment: CDR1 GTSNPN and CDR2 SVGIG (reference sequence). Trimming shortened V by 0 bases and J by 1 base, and 25 bases separated the two germline ends. CDR3 DNA sequence: TGTGCCTGGAGTGTACGGGGGGCCGGGATCCGGGACAGGTCCTACAATGAGCAGTTCTTC. This codes for CAWSVRGAGIRDRSYNEQFF.

The sample holds one count of this clone. The rearrangement links TRBV19 to TRBJ1-4, with 9 positions matching TRBD1. This CDR3 comprises 16 residues. Trimming removed 3 bases from V and 7 bases from J; junction bases left unmatched: 9. Germline CDR1 reads LNHDA; CDR2 reads SQIVND (reference sequence). CDR3 coding DNA: TGTGCCAGTAGTATCCCCGGGACAGGGCGCGGTGAAAAACTGTTTTTT. Encoded protein: CASSIPGTGRGEKLFF.

The V and J genes are TRBV5-1 and TRBJ2-5, with a tentative D call TRBD2 (6 bases). CDR3 length equals 15 residues. From germline, CDR1 is SGHRS and CDR2 YFSETQ. Trimming cost V 0 bases and J 2 bases, with 11 bases left between them. The CDR3 nucleotides are TGCGCCAGCAGCTTGGCCCCAGGGACTCAAGAGACCCAGTACTTC. Translated: CASSLAPGTQETQYF.

The V gene is TRBV28, the J gene TRBJ1-2; D call uncertain. The germline V gene encodes CDR1 MDHEN and CDR2 SYDVKM. The V gene lost 6 bases and the J gene lost 4 bases, with 12 bases spanning the gap. The CDR3 extends over 13 amino acids. The chain's CDR3 is CASSSVAVYGYTF. CDR3 DNA: TGTGCCAGCAGCTCCGTGGCCGTCTATGGCTACACCTTC.

CDR3 DNA: TGTGCCACCAGTGATTCGGGGGGCCTCGTATTGATTAATCAGCCCCAGCATTTT. Amino acids: CATSDSGGLVLINQPQHF. V and J are TRBV24-1 and TRBJ1-5; TRBD1 is a possible D gene (6 bases). V lost 2 bases to trimming and J lost 4 bases, with 20 bases between them. Per the germline V gene, CDR1 is KGHDR and CDR2 is SFDVKD. The CDR3 is 18 amino acids.

The genes are TRBV29-1 and TRBJ1-2; D unclear. CDR1 SQVTM and CDR2 ANQGSEA come from the germline V gene. This CDR3 has 13 amino acids. V lost 3 bases and J 4 bases, leaving 12 bases between the germline ends. CDR3 amino acids: CSVDSGGTYGYTF. As DNA, the CDR3 is TGCAGCGTTGACTCCGGCGGAACCTATGGCTACACCTTC.

This clone was observed a handful of times. The rearrangement uses TRBV18 and TRBJ1-1, with D uncertain. CDR3 length: 15 residues. The V end was cut by 4 bases, the J end by 3 bases, with 15 bases between. Germline assignment: CDR1 KGHSH and CDR2 LQKENI. This CDR3 is CASSLYSSRDTEAFF. CDR3 in DNA: TGTGCCAGCTCACTATACTCGAGTCGGGACACTGAAGCTTTCTTT. Based on the CDR3 plus reference TRBV18 and TRBJ1-1, the full variable domain is NAGVMQNPRHLVRRRGQEARLRCSPMKGHSHVYWYRQLPEEGLKFMVYLQKENIIDESGMPKERFSAEFPKEGPSILRIQQVVRGDSAAYFCASSLYSSRDTEAFFGQGTRLTVV.

The chain recombines TRBV24-1 with TRBJ2-3; 9 positions agree with TRBD1. Germline loops: CDR1 KGHDR, CDR2 SFDVKD. There are 15 residues in the CDR3. V shed 10 bases, J shed 4 bases, and the junction held 11 bases outside the gene matches. CDR3 region: CATSTGGAGPDTQYF. CDR3 coding DNA: TGTGCCACGTCGACAGGGGGGGCCGGCCCAGATACGCAGTATTTT.

The rearrangement joins TRBV6-5 to TRBJ1-1; the match to TRBD1 covers 9 bases. This CDR3 comprises 15 residues. CDR1 and CDR2 (germline): MNHEY, SVGAGI. Trimming removed 4 bases from V and 3 bases from J; junction bases left unmatched: 6. The CDR3 protein is CASSSPGQGHTEAFF. The CDR3 nucleotides read TGTGCCAGCAGTTCCCCGGGACAGGGACACACTGAAGCTTTCTTT.

This chain connects TRBV3-1 (or the pseudogene TRBV3-2) to TRBJ1-1, with a weak D call TRBD1 (5 bases). CDR3 length: 13 amino acids. The V end lost 4 bases, the J end lost 1 base, and 7 bases lay between the germline ends. CDR1 and CDR2 (germline): LGHDT, YNNKEL (reference sequence). In DNA form, the CDR3 reads TGTGCCAGCAGCCGGGGCCGGAACACTGAAGCTTTCTTT. It codes for CASSRGRNTEAFF.

The chain joins TRBV2 to TRBJ2-7, with D possibly TRBD1 on 5 matching bases. The V gene lost 7 bases and the J gene lost 6 bases, with 16 bases spanning the gap. Germline values: CDR1 SNHLY, CDR2 FYNNEI. The CDR3 extends over 13 amino acids. CDR3 sequence (DNA): TGTGCCAGCACCTCCGTCAGGGCAGGCGAGCAGTACTTC. This sequence encodes CASTSVRAGEQYF.

This chain links TRBV6-5 with TRBJ2-1, with a weak D call TRBD1 (6 bases). The CDR3 runs to 14 residues. Germline V gene sequence: CDR1 MNHEY, CDR2 SVGAGI. Trimming shortened V by 6 bases and J by 3 bases, and 12 bases separated the two germline ends. For the CDR3, the DNA is TGTGCCAGCAGCTCCACGACAGGCTACAATGAGCAGTTCTTC. The encoded protein is CASSSTTGYNEQFF.

This clone was seen only a few times. The chain is built from TRBV5-1 and TRBJ1-2; D gene uncertain. Germline V lookup: CDR1 SGHRS, CDR2 YFSETQ. The CDR3 runs to 15 residues. Trimming stripped 0 bases from V and 5 bases from J, with 14 bases between. The chain's CDR3 is CASSLAIGGMYGYTF. The CDR3 coding sequence is TGCGCCAGCAGCTTGGCGATTGGAGGGATGTATGGCTACACCTTC.

V gene TRBV5-1 combines with J gene TRBJ2-7; no reliable D call. CDR3 length: 14 residues. Germline V gives CDR1 SGHRS, CDR2 YFSETQ. V lost 5 bases and J lost 2, with 14 bases in between. The CDR3 DNA reads as TGCGCCAGCAGTCCTGATGGCGGAACCTACGAGCAGTACTTC. Its protein is CASSPDGGTYEQYF.

The chain links TRBV6-1 to TRBJ2-7, with a weak D call TRBD1 (5 bases). V was trimmed by 2 bases and J by 6 bases, leaving 11 bases between them. Germline values: CDR1 MNHNS, CDR2 SASEGT. CDR3 length: 13 residues. The CDR3 nucleotides are TGTGCCAGCAGTGAAATCGTACAGGTCGAGCAGTACTTC. Protein: CASSEIVQVEQYF.